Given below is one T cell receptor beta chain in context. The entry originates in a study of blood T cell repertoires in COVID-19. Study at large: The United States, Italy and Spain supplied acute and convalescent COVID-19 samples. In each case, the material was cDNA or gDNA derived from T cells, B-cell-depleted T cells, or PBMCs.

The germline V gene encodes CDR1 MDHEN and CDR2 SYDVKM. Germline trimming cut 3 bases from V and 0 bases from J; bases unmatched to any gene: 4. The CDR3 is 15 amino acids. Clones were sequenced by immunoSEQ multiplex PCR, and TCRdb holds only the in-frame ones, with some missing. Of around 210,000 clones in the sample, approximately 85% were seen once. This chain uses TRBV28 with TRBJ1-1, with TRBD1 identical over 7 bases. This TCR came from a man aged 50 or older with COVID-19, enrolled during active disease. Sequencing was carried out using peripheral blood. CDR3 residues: CASSLGGQLNTEAFF. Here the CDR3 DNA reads TGTGCCAGCAGTTTGGGGGGACAGCTGAACACTGAAGCTTTCTTT.